This T cell receptor (beta chain) comes out of a study of blood T cells in healthy people across ages. Notes on the study in general: Age showed a roughly linear inverse relationship with TCR beta diversity per million T cells.

Then a second PCR, running roughly 6 to 11 cycles, was carried out with a sample-barcoded 5' primer and a J-beta primer mix. Every single cDNA molecule received a tag from a template-switch adaptor with 12 random nucleotides. TCRdb analysed the 5' RACE reads with MiXCR anew, one entry per CDR3 protein. The sample records 1.5 million to 2 million distinct CDR3 sequences, roughly 28% being singletons. A few counts support this clonotype. No antigen is known for it. This CDR3 is 10 amino acids long. Germline V gene lookup returns CDR1 MNHEY and CDR2 SMNVEV (reference sequence). Trimming stripped 10 bases from V and 7 bases from J, with 10 bases between. Donor samples were obtained from healthy Caucasian individuals from Russia, aged about 6 to 90.

This receptor was identified in a woman aged 30 to 39 in good health. Sample: blood. This chain connects TRBV27 to TRBJ2-5; D gene ambiguous. CDR3 residues: CATLPRTQYF. DNA of the CDR3: TGTGCCACCCTTCCTCGGACCCAGTACTTC.